This T cell receptor beta chain originates from a study of shared clonotypes between healthy human individuals. The repertoire was sequenced with immunoSEQ multiplex PCR; TCRdb's copy has only in-frame clones and lacks some. The sample holds some 2 million clones, approximately 95% seen once. The CDR3 extends over 16 amino acids. CDR1 is SGHAT, CDR2 FQNNGV, per germline. Unmatched junction bases numbered 7, after V lost 4 bases and J lost 4 bases. The sequencing input was naive CD4+ T cells sorted from blood. Documented subset: CD45RA+ positively selected. The source of this sequence is a man between 18 and 35 years old in good health. The rearrangement links TRBV11-2 to TRBJ2-2; TRBD1 matches 9 bases. The CDR3: CASSSTGQGSTGELFF. CDR3 in DNA: TGTGCCAGCAGCTCCACGGGACAGGGTTCCACCGGGGAGCTGTTTTTT.